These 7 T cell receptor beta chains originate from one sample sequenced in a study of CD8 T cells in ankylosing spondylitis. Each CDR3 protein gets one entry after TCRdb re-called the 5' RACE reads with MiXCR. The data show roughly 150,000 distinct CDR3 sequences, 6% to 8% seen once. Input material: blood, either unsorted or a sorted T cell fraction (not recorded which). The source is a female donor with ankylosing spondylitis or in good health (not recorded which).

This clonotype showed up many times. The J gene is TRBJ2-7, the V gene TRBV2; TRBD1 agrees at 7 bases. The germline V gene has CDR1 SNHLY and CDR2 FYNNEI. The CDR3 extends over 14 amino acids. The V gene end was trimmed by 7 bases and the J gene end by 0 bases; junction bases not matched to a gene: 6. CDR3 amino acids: CASTFSGGSYEQYF. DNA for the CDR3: TGTGCCAGCACGTTTTCAGGGGGCTCCTACGAGCAGTACTTC.

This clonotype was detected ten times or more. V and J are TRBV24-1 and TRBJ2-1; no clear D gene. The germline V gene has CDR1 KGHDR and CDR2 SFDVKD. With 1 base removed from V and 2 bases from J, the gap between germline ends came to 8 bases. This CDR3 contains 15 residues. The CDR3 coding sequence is TGTGCCACCAGTGATTTAGGGTCTCCCTACAATGAGCAGTTCTTC. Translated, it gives CATSDLGSPYNEQFF.

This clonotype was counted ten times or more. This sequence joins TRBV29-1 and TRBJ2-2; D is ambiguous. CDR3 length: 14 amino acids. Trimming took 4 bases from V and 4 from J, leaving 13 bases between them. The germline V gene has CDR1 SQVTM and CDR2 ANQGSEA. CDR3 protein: CSVGGSLGTGELFF. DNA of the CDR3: TGCAGCGTTGGTGGTTCCCTTGGCACCGGGGAGCTGTTTTTT.

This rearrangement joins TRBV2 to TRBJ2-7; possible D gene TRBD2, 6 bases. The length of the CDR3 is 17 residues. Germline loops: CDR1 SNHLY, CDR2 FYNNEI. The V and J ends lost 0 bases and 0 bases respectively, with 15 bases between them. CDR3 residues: CASSEARDRPSSYEQYF. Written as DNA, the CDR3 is TGTGCCAGCAGTGAAGCGCGGGACCGCCCGAGCTCCTACGAGCAGTACTTC.

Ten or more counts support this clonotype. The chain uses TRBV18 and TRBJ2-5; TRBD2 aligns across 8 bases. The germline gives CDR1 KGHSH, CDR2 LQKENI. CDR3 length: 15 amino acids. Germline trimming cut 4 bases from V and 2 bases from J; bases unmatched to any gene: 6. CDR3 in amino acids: CASSRFAGGQETQYF. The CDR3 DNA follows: TGTGCCAGCTCACGGTTCGCGGGGGGACAAGAGACCCAGTACTTC.

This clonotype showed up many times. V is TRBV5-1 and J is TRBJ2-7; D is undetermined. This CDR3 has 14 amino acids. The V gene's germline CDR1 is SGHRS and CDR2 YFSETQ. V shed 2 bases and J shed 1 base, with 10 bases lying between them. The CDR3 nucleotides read TGCGCCAGCAGCTTCGCCCTCGGTTCCTACGAGCAGTACTTC. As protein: CASSFALGSYEQYF.

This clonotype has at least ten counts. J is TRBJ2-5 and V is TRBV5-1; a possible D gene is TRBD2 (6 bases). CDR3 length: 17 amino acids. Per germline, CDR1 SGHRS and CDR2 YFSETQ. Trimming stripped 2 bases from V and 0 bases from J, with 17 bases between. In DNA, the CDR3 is TGCGCCAGCAGCTTCGCGGATGGGGGACTGTACCAAGAGACCCAGTACTTC. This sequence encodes CASSFADGGLYQETQYF.